Listed here are 7 T cell receptor beta chains from one sample, sequenced in a study of vaccination effects on CD4 cells after COVID-19. Ahead of sequencing, the ViraFEST assay grew antigen-specific CD4+ T cells using viral peptide pools. An approximately ten-day culture period preceded the isolation of CD4+ T cells. The cohort was immunized with two doses of either the BNT162b2 or mRNA-1273 vaccine. The assay was immunoSEQ multiplex PCR, and TCRdb's table has in-frame clones only and misses some. Of approximately 74,000 clones listed, about three quarters are singletons. These receptors lack a known antigen. The specimen was CD4+ T cells from PBMCs cultured with HCoV-OC43 spike peptides, collected after COVID-19 vaccination. Subset specified: HCoV-OC43 spike overlapping peptide pool stimulation. Receptors originate from a human donor who received a COVID-19 vaccine.

This clone was recorded a few times. DNA for the CDR3: TGCGCCAGCAGTCGAGCTAGCGGTGTCTACAATGAGCAGTTCTTC. It specifies CASSRASGVYNEQFF. The chain carries TRBV10-1 and TRBJ2-1; 7 bases are shared with TRBD2. J gave up 3 bases and V 5 bases, and 7 bases lay outside the gene matches. There are 15 residues in the CDR3. Germline V gene data show CDR1 as WNHNN and CDR2 as SYGVQD (reference sequence).

V is TRBV5-1 and J is TRBJ1-1, with D unclear. The germline CDR1 and CDR2 sequences are SGHRS and YFSETQ. With 1 base removed from V and 1 base from J, the gap between germline ends came to 11 bases. CDR3 length equals 15 residues. The chain's CDR3 is CASSLFSSSNTEAFF. The DNA for the CDR3 is TGCGCCAGCAGCTTGTTCTCCAGCTCGAACACTGAAGCTTTCTTT.

V is TRBV10-1 and J is TRBJ1-1; possible D gene TRBD1, 5 bases. This CDR3 contains 13 residues. V was pared by 8 bases and J by 4 bases, with 14 bases between. The germline gives CDR1 WNHNN, CDR2 SYGVQD (reference sequence). CDR3 nucleotides: TGCGCCAGCCAACGGACACCATCCACTGAAGCTTTCTTT. Amino acids: CASQRTPSTEAFF.

J is TRBJ1-2 and V is TRBV6-1; D is possibly TRBD1 (6 bases). This CDR3 spans 15 amino acids. Germline CDR1 MNHNS, CDR2 SASEGT. V was pared by 3 bases and J by 3 bases, with 14 bases between. The CDR3 region has the DNA TGTGCCAGCAGTGATTCGGCAGGGGACCACTATGGCTACACCTTC. The encoded protein is CASSDSAGDHYGYTF.

V is TRBV24-1 and J is TRBJ1-1; D perhaps matches TRBD1 (6 bases). Germline-derived CDR1 and CDR2 are KGHDR and SFDVKD. Trimming took off 2 bases at V and 11 bases at J, with 14 bases between the two ends. This CDR3 has 13 residues. The CDR3 nucleotides are TGTGCCACCAGTGATTCGACAGGCCCCGAGGCTTTCTTT. Its translation: CATSDSTGPEAFF.

This clone was recorded a few times. The chain joins TRBV4-1 to TRBJ1-4, with D possibly being TRBD1 (5 bases). Between the trimmed V and J ends, which lost 1 base and 3 bases, there was a span of 15 bases. Germline-derived CDR1 and CDR2 are MGHRA and YSYEKL. The CDR3 is 17 amino acids. The CDR3 DNA reads as TGCGCCAGCAGCCAAGCCCTGGGGACGTCAGCTAATGAAAAACTGTTTTTT. The encoded protein is CASSQALGTSANEKLFF.

V is TRBV15 and J is TRBJ1-1, with D unresolved. The CDR3 is 14 residues long. Germline CDR1 and CDR2: LNHNV and YYDKDF (reference sequence). The V end lost 1 base, the J end lost 0 bases, and 6 bases lay between the germline ends. The DNA for the CDR3 is TGTGCCACCAGCAGAGGACCCATGAACACTGAAGCTTTCTTT. It yields the protein CATSRGPMNTEAFF.